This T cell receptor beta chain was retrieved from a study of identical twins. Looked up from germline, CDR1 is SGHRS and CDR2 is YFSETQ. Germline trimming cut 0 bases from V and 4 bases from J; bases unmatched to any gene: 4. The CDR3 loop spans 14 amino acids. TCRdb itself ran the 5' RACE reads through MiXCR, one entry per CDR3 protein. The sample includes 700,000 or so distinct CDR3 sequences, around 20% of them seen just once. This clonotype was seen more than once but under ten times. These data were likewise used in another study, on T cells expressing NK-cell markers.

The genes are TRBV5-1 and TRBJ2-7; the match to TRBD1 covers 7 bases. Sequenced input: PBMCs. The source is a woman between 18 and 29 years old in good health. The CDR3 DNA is TGCGCCAGCAGCTTGGATGGACAGGAATACGAGCAGTACTTC. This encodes CASSLDGQEYEQYF.